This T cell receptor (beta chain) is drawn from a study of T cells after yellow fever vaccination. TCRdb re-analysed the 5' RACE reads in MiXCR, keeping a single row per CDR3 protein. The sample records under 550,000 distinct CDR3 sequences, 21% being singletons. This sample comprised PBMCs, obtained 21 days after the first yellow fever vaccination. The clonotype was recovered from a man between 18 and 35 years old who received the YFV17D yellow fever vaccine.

Here the CDR3 reads CASSLPSGSTGELFF. In nucleotides, the CDR3 is TGTGCCAGCAGCCTACCTAGCGGAAGCACCGGGGAGCTGTTTTTT. V and J are TRBV5-4 and TRBJ2-2; 7 bases fit TRBD2. The germline CDR1 and CDR2 sequences are SGHNT and YYREEE (reference sequence). Germline trimming cut 4 bases from V and 4 bases from J; bases unmatched to any gene: 7. The length of the CDR3 is 15 residues.